Below, 7 T cell receptor beta chains from the same sample are listed, as sequenced in a study of OX40 agonist ivuxolimab in advanced cancers. Clones were sequenced by immunoSEQ multiplex PCR, and TCRdb holds only the in-frame ones, with some missing. The data show over 30,000 clones, around 80% seen once. Sequences were derived from CD4+ or CD8+ T cells sorted from blood, sampled in a trial of the OX40 agonist ivuxolimab. The source of these receptors is an adult with an advanced solid tumor such as melanoma, head and neck, liver or kidney cancer.

This clone showed up just once. CDR3 sequence (DNA): TGTGCCATCAGCACTAGCGGGGGGGCTAACAATGAGCAGTTCTTC. Amino acid sequence: CAISTSGGANNEQFF. The chain links TRBV10-3 to TRBJ2-1; 13 nucleotides agree with TRBD2. CDR1 ENHRY and CDR2 SYGVKD come from the germline V gene. The CDR3 has 15 residues. Losses at the gene ends were 6 bases for V and 5 bases for J; bases not matched to a gene: 4.

This clone has just a few counts. The rearrangement links TRBV14 to TRBJ2-2, with D hard to call. V lost 0 bases, J lost 6 bases, and 14 bases lay in between. The CDR3 is 16 residues long. Germline lookup yields CDR1 SGHDN and CDR2 FVKESK. CDR3 loop: CASSQENADLAGELFF. DNA of the CDR3: TGTGCCAGCAGCCAAGAGAACGCGGATCTAGCCGGGGAGCTGTTTTTT.

The chain uses TRBV11-3 and TRBJ2-3; 8 nucleotides line up with TRBD2. The germline V gene encodes CDR1 SGHNT and CDR2 YENEEA. The CDR3 has 15 residues. J was trimmed by 6 bases and V by 5 bases; bases with no gene match: 10. The DNA for the CDR3 is TGTGCCAGCAGCAGGGGACGGGAGGGGGTGGATACGCAGTATTTT. Amino acid sequence: CASSRGREGVDTQYF. Complete variable domain (other parts from reference TRBV11-3 and TRBJ2-3): EAGVVQSPRYKIIEKKQPVAFWCNPISGHNTLYWYLQNLGQGPELLIRYENEEAVDDSQLPKDRFSAERLKGVDSTLKIQPAELGDSAVYLCASSRGREGVDTQYFGPGTRLTVL.

The V and J genes are TRBV19 and TRBJ1-5, with TRBD1 matching 11 bases. J lost 2 bases, V lost 10 bases, and 19 bases had no gene match. The CDR3 is 19 residues long. CDR1 and CDR2 from the germline V gene are LNHDA and SQIVND (reference sequence). The DNA of the CDR3 is TGTGCCACCGCTAGCGATCGGGACAGGGGGACCTGGGGCAATCAGCCCCAGCATTTT. Protein: CATASDRDRGTWGNQPQHF.

The chain joins TRBV28 to TRBJ1-1, with D perhaps matching TRBD1 (5 bases). Germline V gene data show CDR1 as MDHEN and CDR2 as SYDVKM. Trimming took 5 bases from V and 0 from J, leaving 19 bases between them. The CDR3 has 17 amino acids. The CDR3: CASSLPGGRNMNTEAFF. The CDR3 nucleotides are TGTGCCAGCAGTCTCCCCGGGGGGAGGAATATGAACACTGAAGCTTTCTTT.

The V gene is TRBV6-6, the J gene TRBJ1-3, with 7 positions matching TRBD1. The V gene end was trimmed by 2 bases and the J gene end by 2 bases; junction bases not matched to a gene: 3. This CDR3 region has 15 residues. CDR1 and CDR2 (germline): MNHNY, SVGAGI (reference sequence). The DNA for the CDR3 is TGTGCCAGCAGTTACCGTCAGGGGGCTGGAAACACCATATATTTT. This translates into CASSYRQGAGNTIYF.

The chain has TRBV28 and TRBJ1-1, with D possibly being TRBD1 (5 bases). Germline lookup yields CDR1 MDHEN and CDR2 SYDVKM. The germline V and J ends were trimmed by 8 bases and 5 bases, with 15 bases remaining between them. The CDR3 length is 13 residues. The CDR3 nucleotides are TGTGCCAGCGAGGCAATTTGGGGGACTGAAGCTTTCTTT. This gives the protein CASEAIWGTEAFF.